A selection of T cell receptor beta chains follows, all from one sample in a study of blood T cell repertoires in COVID-19. TCRdb's copy holds only in-frame clones and misses some; the assay was immunoSEQ multiplex PCR. The table lists about 200,000 clones, more than 70% of them singletons. The sample comprised peripheral blood. The receptors derive from a human donor in a cohort sampled during active COVID-19. The CDR3 runs from the conserved cysteine through the conserved F or W. The order of the fields is D gene, clone size, V gene, J gene, CDR3 protein, CDR3 DNA. D genes are given only for firm matches. Clone size is shown for a subset of rows, as once, few, many or a class of expanded clone.

NA	NA	TRBV29-1	TRBJ1-2	CSVDSRSGGYTF	TGCAGCGTTGATAGTCGGTCGGGGGGCTACACCTTC
NA	NA	TRBV12-3/TRBV12-4	TRBJ1-1	CASSLAGNTEAFF	TGTGCCAGCAGTTTGGCGGGAAACACTGAAGCTTTCTTT
NA	NA	TRBV13	TRBJ1-2	CASSLAGNYGYTF	TGTGCCAGCAGCTTGGCAGGGAACTATGGCTACACCTTC
TRBD1	NA	TRBV28	TRBJ1-2	CASSLPPGGGFYGYTF	TGTGCCAGCAGTCTCCCCCCAGGGGGCGGATTCTATGGCTACACCTTC
TRBD1	NA	TRBV11-3	TRBJ2-3	CASSLDPYRGSTDTQYF	TGTGCCAGCAGCTTAGATCCCTACAGGGGGAGCACAGATACGCAGTATTTT
NA	NA	TRBV5-1	TRBJ1-6	CASSLAWDTSSYNSPLHF	TGCGCCAGCAGCTTGGCCTGGGACACCAGCTCCTATAATTCACCCCTCCACTTT
TRBD2	NA	TRBV6-5	TRBJ2-7	CASSYISGRSGEQYF	TGTGCAAGCAGTTATATAAGCGGGAGAAGCGGCGAGCAGTACTTC
TRBD2	NA	TRBV24-1	TRBJ2-5	CATSAGAGGPKGETQYF	TGTGCCACCAGTGCGGGAGCGGGGGGGCCGAAGGGAGAGACCCAGTACTTC
NA	once	TRBV27	TRBJ1-2	CASSRSGRGGYGYTF	TGTGCCAGCAGTCGCTCAGGGCGCGGCGGCTATGGCTACACCTTC
TRBD1	NA	TRBV15	TRBJ1-1	CATSPDRGIGTEAFF	TGTGCCACCAGCCCCGACAGGGGAATAGGCACTGAAGCTTTCTTT
TRBD2	NA	TRBV5-6	TRBJ2-1	CATHLAGGSYNEQFF	TGTGCCACCCATTTAGCGGGGGGCTCCTACAATGAGCAGTTCTTC
NA	once	TRBV3-1/TRBV3-2	TRBJ2-7	CASSQEPQSYEQYF	TGTGCCAGCAGCCAAGAACCCCAGTCCTACGAGCAGTACTTC
TRBD1	once	TRBV7-6	TRBJ2-7	CASSLETGARSYEQYF	TGTGCCAGCAGCTTAGAGACAGGGGCCCGCTCCTACGAGCAGTACTTC
NA	NA	TRBV5-1	TRBJ1-3	CASSLYRGSGTLSGNTIYF	TGCGCCAGCAGCTTGTATCGGGGGTCCGGGACCTTATCTGGAAACACCATATATTTT
TRBD1	NA	TRBV28	TRBJ1-2	CASSPGGIDYGYTF	TGTGCCAGCAGTCCAGGGGGCATAGACTATGGCTACACCTTC
TRBD2	NA	TRBV19	TRBJ2-3	CASSTGTTVTQYF	TGTGCCAGTAGCACCGGGACTACCGTTACGCAGTATTTT
NA	NA	TRBV5-1	TRBJ2-4	CASRSDSDIQYF	TGCGCCAGCAGGTCGGACAGCGACATTCAGTACTTC
TRBD2	NA	TRBV28	TRBJ2-3	CASKAGGTTRTDTQYF	TGTGCCAGCAAGGCGGGGGGAACGACAAGGACAGATACGCAGTATTTT
NA	NA	TRBV7-8	TRBJ1-4	CASSLSMGARGKLFF	TGTGCCAGCAGCTTGTCGATGGGGGCTCGAGGAAAACTGTTTTTT
NA	NA	TRBV7-2	TRBJ2-2	CASSLSRFAGELFF	TGTGCCAGCAGCTTATCTAGGTTCGCCGGGGAGCTGTTTTTT
NA	NA	TRBV4-2	TRBJ2-3	CASVSGGGTDTQYF	TGTGCCTCGGTTAGTGGGGGCGGGACAGATACGCAGTATTTT
TRBD1	NA	TRBV6-2/TRBV6-3	TRBJ2-7	CASSYSRTGSSYEQYF	TGTGCCAGCAGTTACTCGAGGACAGGGAGCTCCTACGAGCAGTACTTC
NA	NA	TRBV7-9	TRBJ2-7	CASSSSGMHLALPEQYF	TGTGCCAGCAGCTCATCTGGTATGCACCTGGCCCTCCCCGAGCAGTACTTC
NA	once	TRBV7-2	TRBJ2-7	CASSLARQSGEQYF	TGTGCCAGCAGCTTAGCGCGGCAGTCGGGCGAGCAGTACTTC